This TCR beta chain was profiled in a study of Tregs in tolerant kidney transplant recipients. Study background: Recipients received nonmyeloablative bone marrow transplants from related graft donors, with transient mixed chimerism. Findings and caveats of the study: Biological reproducibility was not directly addressed in this study. In tolerant patients, donor-specific Tregs outgrew total Tregs, suggesting antigen-driven expansion.

Thawed PBMCs were FACS-sorted into unstimulated CD4+CD25+CD127- regulatory T cells, CD4+CD25- non-regulatory cells, CD4 and CD8 cells. Details on this clone: Its antigen remains unidentified. From the germline J gene comes the end of the CDR3, since the read stops 3 residues before it.

Method: immunoSEQ multiplex PCR; TCRdb's copy keeps in-frame clones and lacks some. This repertoire includes 50,000 or so clones. V was cut by 5 bases and J by 4 bases, with 11 bases left in between. The CDR3 is 13 amino acids. CDR1 and CDR2 (germline): SGHTA, FQGNSA. The clonotype was recovered from a human donor who received a combined kidney and bone marrow transplant. The sample here was CD4+ T cells from blood, taken before the transplant. This chain uses TRBV7-2 with TRBJ1-2; D is ambiguous. This CDR3 is CASSPSRIYGYTF. The covered CDR3 bases are TGTGCCAGCAGCCCCTCCAGAATCTATGGC.